This T cell receptor beta chain was found in a study of CD39 and CD103 CD8 tumor-infiltrating T cells. DNA input per subset was about 10,000 to 100,000 sorted cells. TCRdb keeps only in-frame clones here, not all; method: immunoSEQ multiplex PCR. The sample holds around 15,000 clones, around nine tenths seen once. Trimming removed 3 bases at V and 7 bases at J, with 13 bases between. The CDR3 loop spans 13 amino acids. Germline V gives CDR1 MNHEY, CDR2 SMNVEV (reference sequence). The sample comprised CD8+ T cells sorted from blood. As for subset: total memory CD8 T cells (CD45RA-CCR7+/-) from blood or uninvolved lymph node. This TCR derives from a human donor with head and neck squamous cell carcinoma. The chain employs TRBV27 and TRBJ2-7; D not resolved. This CDR3 is CASSFGQSSEQYF. The CDR3 DNA sequence: TGTGCCAGCAGTTTCGGGCAGTCCTCTGAGCAGTACTTC.